The next 25 T cell receptor beta chains were all read from a single sample in a study of blood T cell repertoires in COVID-19. Generated by immunoSEQ multiplex PCR, the TCRdb table keeps only in-frame clones and is missing some. The sample has about 440,000 clones, roughly 88% seen once. The sample comprised peripheral blood. The receptor source for this set is a woman between 45 and 65 years old with COVID-19, enrolled during active disease.

J is TRBJ2-7 and V is TRBV2; TRBD2 agrees at 13 bases. The germline gives CDR1 SNHLY, CDR2 FYNNEI. The CDR3 has 17 amino acids. Trimming removed 6 bases from V and 0 bases from J; junction bases left unmatched: 8. CDR3 protein: CASRRTSGGDSSYEQYF. CDR3 coding DNA: TGTGCCAGCAGGCGGACTAGCGGGGGCGATAGCTCCTACGAGCAGTACTTC.

The rearrangement joins TRBV5-8 to TRBJ2-1; 7 bases are shared with TRBD2. V was pared by 5 bases and J by 10 bases, with 9 bases of the junction left unmatched. This CDR3 contains 13 residues. Germline V gene lookup returns CDR1 SGHTS and CDR2 YDEGEE. CDR3 in amino acids: CASSMGQAGEQFF. CDR3 coding DNA: TGTGCCAGCAGTATGGGGCAAGCGGGAGAGCAGTTCTTC.

V is TRBV7-3 and J is TRBJ2-2; D might be TRBD1 (6 bases). The CDR3 contains 16 residues. V lost 5 bases and J lost 1, with 14 bases in between. The germline V gene has CDR1 SGHTA and CDR2 FQGTGA. The CDR3 spells CASSPSGTRNTGELFF. CDR3 in DNA: TGTGCCAGCAGCCCGTCTGGGACACGGAACACCGGGGAGCTGTTTTTT.

This sequence joins TRBV19 and TRBJ1-5; 9 bases align to TRBD1. The CDR3 loop spans 15 amino acids. The germline V gene encodes CDR1 LNHDA and CDR2 SQIVND (reference sequence). V gave up 6 bases and J gave up 0 bases; unmatched junction bases: 3. This CDR3 is CASSGTGNSNQPQHF. The CDR3 bases are TGTGCCAGTAGCGGGACAGGGAATAGCAATCAGCCCCAGCATTTT.

This clone was seen just once. This chain connects TRBV29-1 to TRBJ2-3, with 7 bases aligning to TRBD2. This CDR3 is 13 amino acids long. Per germline, CDR1 SQVTM and CDR2 ANQGSEA. V lost 5 bases to trimming and J lost 1 base; unmatched junction nucleotides: 3. CDR3 sequence (DNA): TGCAGCGTTTCGGCGGGGGGCACAGATACGCAGTATTTT. Amino acids: CSVSAGGTDTQYF.

The rearrangement joins TRBV2 to TRBJ1-2, with no clear D. Trimming removed 4 bases from V and 0 bases from J, with 15 bases in between. The CDR3 extends over 16 amino acids. The V gene's germline CDR1 is SNHLY and CDR2 FYNNEI. The DNA for the CDR3 is TGTGCCAGCAGTGGCGAGGCCCCTTTAGCTAACTATGGCTACACCTTC. It is translated as CASSGEAPLANYGYTF. The entire variable domain, with the rest obtained from reference TRBV2 and TRBJ1-2, is as follows: EPEVTQTPSHQVTQMGQEVILRCVPISNHLYFYWYRQILGQKVEFLVSFYNNEISEKSEIFDDQFSVERPDGSNFTLKIRSTKLEDSAMYFCASSGEAPLANYGYTFGSGTRLTVV.

The J gene is TRBJ1-1, the V gene TRBV9; TRBD1 might be the D (5 bases). The CDR3 consists of 15 residues. V was shortened by 0 bases and J by 0 bases, with 9 bases between the two germline ends. Germline loops: CDR1 SGDLS, CDR2 YYNGEE. The CDR3: CASSVGVGVNTEAFF. The CDR3 region has the DNA TGTGCCAGCAGCGTAGGGGTAGGGGTGAACACTGAAGCTTTCTTT.

This clone occurred a few times. The chain joins TRBV28 to TRBJ1-1; TRBD1 matches 9 bases. Trimming at V came to 5 bases and at J to 9 bases, leaving 4 bases not matched to a gene. Germline V gene data show CDR1 as MDHEN and CDR2 as SYDVKM. There are 12 residues in the CDR3. For the CDR3, the DNA is TGTGCCAGCAGTATACAGGGGGCGCAAGCTTTCTTT. It specifies CASSIQGAQAFF.

This chain joins TRBV21-1 and TRBJ2-2; the table gives TRBD1 as D, unverified against the DNA. TRBV21-1 is reported as a pseudogene. The CDR3 has 14 amino acids. CDR3 protein: CASGTETNTGELFF. The CDR3 DNA reads as TGTGCCAGCGGGACAGAGACGAACACCGGGGAGCTGTTTTTT.

The CDR3, as DNA: TGTGCCATCAGAAGACTAGCGGGGAACTACGAGCAGTACTTC. Its translation: CAIRRLAGNYEQYF. V usage is TRBV10-3 and J usage is TRBJ2-7, with 11 bases aligning to TRBD2. Looked up from germline, CDR1 is ENHRY and CDR2 is SYGVKD. The ends lost 6 bases at V and 3 bases at J; junction bases unmatched: 4. The length of the CDR3 is 14 residues.

V and J are TRBV5-1 and TRBJ2-1; 7 positions agree with TRBD2. V dropped 4 bases and J dropped 2; count of bases not matched to a gene: 12. Looked up from germline, CDR1 is SGHRS and CDR2 is YFSETQ. CDR3 length equals 17 residues. This CDR3 is CASSPEPTSAPYNEQFF. The CDR3, as DNA: TGCGCCAGCAGCCCGGAACCAACTAGCGCCCCCTACAATGAGCAGTTCTTC.

This clone was recorded a few times. The gene calls are TRBV20-1 and TRBJ1-1, with D unresolved. The CDR3 has 15 amino acids. Germline CDR1 reads DFQATT; CDR2 reads SNEGSKA (reference sequence). The V end lost 3 bases, the J end lost 2 bases, and 16 bases lay between the germline ends. Here the CDR3 reads CSASLMRESNTEAFF. CDR3 coding DNA: TGCAGTGCTAGTTTAATGAGGGAGAGTAACACTGAAGCTTTCTTT.

The V and J genes are TRBV10-1 and TRBJ2-3; 7 nucleotides line up with TRBD1. V was clipped by 4 bases and J by 0 bases; unmatched bases: 16. The CDR3 is 19 residues long. Germline CDR1 and CDR2: WNHNN and SYGVQD (reference sequence). In DNA form, the CDR3 reads TGCGCCAGCAGTGGGGATTATGGAACAGGGGCCCCTAGCACAGATACGCAGTATTTT. Translated, it gives CASSGDYGTGAPSTDTQYF.

V is TRBV5-4 and J is TRBJ1-1, with 7 bases matching TRBD1. This CDR3 spans 17 amino acids. Trimming at V came to 2 bases and at J to 0 bases, leaving 10 bases not matched to a gene. The germline V gene has CDR1 SGHNT and CDR2 YYREEE (reference sequence). The CDR3, as DNA: TGTGCCAGCAGCTTAAGTAAGGGGGCGACTGTGAACACTGAAGCTTTCTTT. Translation: CASSLSKGATVNTEAFF.

CDR3 DNA sequence: TGCAGCGTTAGGGCAGTTGAGGGCTTCGGCTACACCTTC. Amino acids: CSVRAVEGFGYTF. The chain combines TRBV29-1 with TRBJ1-2; D not resolved. V was cut by 5 bases and J by 8 bases, with 18 bases left in between. This CDR3 comprises 13 residues. CDR1 and CDR2 (germline): SQVTM, ANQGSEA.

This rearrangement joins TRBV9 to TRBJ1-1; D ambiguous. Germline V gives CDR1 SGDLS, CDR2 YYNGEE. The CDR3 consists of 16 residues. The V gene lost 0 bases and the J gene lost 0 bases, with 12 bases spanning the gap. The chain's CDR3 is CASSVATQGVNTEAFF. CDR3 bases: TGTGCCAGCAGCGTAGCTACGCAAGGAGTGAACACTGAAGCTTTCTTT.

The chain joins TRBV4-1 to TRBJ2-7; a weak D match, TRBD2 (7 bases). V was shortened by 1 base and J by 2 bases, with 21 bases between the two germline ends. The CDR3 loop spans 18 amino acids. The V gene's germline CDR1 is MGHRA and CDR2 YSYEKL. CDR3 protein: CASSQVSRGLADAYEQYF. The CDR3 coding sequence is TGCGCCAGCAGCCAAGTATCCAGGGGTCTAGCGGACGCCTACGAGCAGTACTTC.

The J gene is TRBJ1-1, the V gene TRBV20-1; possibly TRBD1 for D (5 bases). The V end was cut by 3 bases, the J end by 4 bases, with 12 bases between. In germline, CDR1 is DFQATT, CDR2 SNEGSKA (reference sequence). The CDR3 runs to 13 residues. CDR3 DNA: TGCAGTGCTAGTCGGGGGGAGGGCACTGAAGCTTTCTTT. Protein product: CSASRGEGTEAFF.

The gene calls are TRBV6-5 and TRBJ1-5, with 7 bases fitting TRBD1. This CDR3 region has 13 residues. Germline V CDR1 and CDR2: MNHEY, SVGAGI. V was clipped by 5 bases and J by 8 bases; unmatched bases: 6. This CDR3 is CASSRQGEEPQHF. The CDR3 DNA reads as TGTGCCAGCAGTCGACAGGGAGAAGAGCCCCAGCATTTT.

The CDR3 protein is CASSEGAELGEQYF. CDR3 in DNA: TGCGCCAGCAGTGAGGGGGCGGAGCTAGGCGAGCAGTACTTC. This sequence joins TRBV10-2 and TRBJ2-7; a weak D match, TRBD1 (5 bases). Germline V gene data show CDR1 as WSHSY and CDR2 as SAAADI. The CDR3 loop spans 14 amino acids. The V and J ends lost 2 bases and 6 bases respectively, with 14 bases between them.

This clone was detected many times. The chain is built from TRBV3-1 (or the pseudogene TRBV3-2) and TRBJ1-3; no reliable D call. This CDR3 spans 15 amino acids. V gave up 5 bases and J gave up 0 bases, with 11 bases separating them. Germline V gene data show CDR1 as LGHDT and CDR2 as YNNKEL (reference sequence). The CDR3 loop is CASSFGGNSGNTIYF. The DNA of the CDR3 is TGTGCCAGCAGCTTCGGAGGAAACTCTGGAAACACCATATATTTT.

The V and J genes are TRBV30 and TRBJ2-1, with a tentative D call TRBD1 (6 bases). Germline V lookup: CDR1 GTSNPN, CDR2 SVGIG (reference sequence). The CDR3 runs to 18 residues. Between the trimmed V and J ends, which lost 0 bases and 6 bases, there was a span of 24 bases. CDR3 bases: TGTGCCTGGAGTGTTAGGCCCCAACAGGGTTTTTTGGTCAATGAGCAGTTCTTC. Amino acids: CAWSVRPQQGFLVNEQFF. The variable domain in full, with the rest retrieved from reference TRBV30 and TRBJ2-1, is SQTIHQWPATLVQPVGSPLSLECTVEGTSNPNLYWYRQAAGRGLQLLFYSVGIGQISSEVPQNLSASRPQDRQFILSSKKLLLSDSGFYLCAWSVRPQQGFLVNEQFFGPGTRLTVL.

This rearrangement joins TRBV6-5 to TRBJ1-1, with 8 bases lining up with TRBD1. The germline V gene encodes CDR1 MNHEY and CDR2 SVGAGI. After removal of 7 bases from V and 5 bases from J, the junction contained 9 bases not matched to a gene. The CDR3 sequence is 14 residues long. CDR3 nucleotides: TGTGCCAGCACCCAGAACAGGGGGGGAACTGAAGCTTTCTTT. Encoded protein: CASTQNRGGTEAFF.

This clone occurred once. V gene TRBV18 combines with J gene TRBJ2-7; 9 nucleotides align to TRBD1. The CDR3 has 17 amino acids. Per germline, CDR1 KGHSH and CDR2 LQKENI. The ends lost 3 bases at V and 5 bases at J; junction bases unmatched: 14. The CDR3, as DNA: TGTGCCAGCTCACCGCAGAGCTACCGGGACAGGGCCAACGAGCAGTACTTC. Translation: CASSPQSYRDRANEQYF.

The V call is TRBV5-1, the J call TRBJ2-3; D gene ambiguous. V was cut by 7 bases and J by 1 base, with 10 bases left in between. This CDR3 spans 13 amino acids. Germline assignment: CDR1 SGHRS and CDR2 YFSETQ. The CDR3: CASLSEGTDTQYF. CDR3 coding DNA: TGCGCCAGCCTTTCTGAGGGCACAGATACGCAGTATTTT. The full variable domain, rest sourced from reference TRBV5-1 and TRBJ2-3, is KAGVTQTPRYLIKTRGQQVTLSCSPISGHRSVSWYQQTPGQGLQFLFEYFSETQRNKGNFPGRFSGRQFSNSRSEMNVSTLELGDSALYLCASLSEGTDTQYFGPGTRLTVL.